These 26 T cell receptor beta chains came from one sample sequenced in a study of T cell responses to AZD1222 COVID-19 vaccine. Only in-frame clones appear in the TCRdb table, and some are missing; sequencing was by immunoSEQ multiplex PCR. The table lists 180,000 or so clones, approximately 93% of them singletons. The sequencing here drew on peripheral blood, taken on day 0 of AZD1222 vaccination. Receptor source: an adult in good health.

The rearrangement joins TRBV10-2 to TRBJ2-5, with 8 bases that match TRBD1. This CDR3 is 13 amino acids long. Germline V lookup: CDR1 WSHSY, CDR2 SAAADI. Losses at the gene ends were 6 bases for V and 5 bases for J; bases not matched to a gene: 5. The CDR3 coding sequence is TGCGCCAGCAGAGACAGGGGATTTGAGACCCAGTACTTC. Translation: CASRDRGFETQYF.

V is TRBV19 and J is TRBJ2-3; 7 nucleotides match TRBD1. The germline gives CDR1 LNHDA, CDR2 SQIVND (reference sequence). The CDR3 has 15 amino acids. V lost 5 bases, J lost 5 bases, and 10 bases stayed unmatched. CDR3 nucleotide sequence: TGTGCCAGTAGTGCCATAAAGGGGGCGGGAGATACGCAGTATTTT. The encoded protein is CASSAIKGAGDTQYF.

The CDR3, as DNA: TGTGCCAGCAGCTTGGCCGGGGTTACAGATTCACCCCTCCACTTT. Translating gives CASSLAGVTDSPLHF. This chain connects TRBV5-6 to TRBJ1-6; D gene unclear. Trimming shortened V by 0 bases and J by 8 bases, and 12 bases separated the two germline ends. Looked up from germline, CDR1 is SGHDT and CDR2 is YYEEEE. The CDR3 has 15 residues. Drawing the rest from reference TRBV5-6 and TRBJ1-6, the complete variable domain is DAGVTQSPTHLIKTRGQQVTLRCSPKSGHDTVSWYQQALGQGPQFIFQYYEEEERQRGNFPDRFSGHQFPNYSSELNVNALLLGDSALYLCASSLAGVTDSPLHFGNGTRLTVT.

This clone has only one observation. V gene TRBV3-1 (or the pseudogene TRBV3-2) combines with J gene TRBJ1-1, with D perhaps TRBD1 (5 bases). Trimming left V 0 bases short and J 1 base short, with 9 bases between. CDR3 length: 15 amino acids. Germline CDR1 is LGHDT and CDR2 is YNNKEL (reference sequence). The CDR3 protein is CASSQDRRGNTEAFF. The CDR3 DNA reads as TGTGCCAGCAGCCAAGATAGGAGGGGGAACACTGAAGCTTTCTTT.

The chain employs TRBV18 and TRBJ1-6, with 7 bases matching TRBD1. This CDR3 contains 19 residues. The J segment lost 5 bases and the V segment lost 1 base, leaving 14 bases of the junction unmatched. Germline V lookup: CDR1 KGHSH, CDR2 LQKENI. The CDR3 sequence: CASSPHPGTALRDNSPLHF. The CDR3 region has the DNA TGTGCCAGCTCACCACACCCCGGGACAGCACTGAGAGATAATTCACCCCTCCACTTT.

V usage is TRBV27 and J usage is TRBJ2-1; 8 positions agree with TRBD2. J gave up 6 bases and V 5 bases, and 6 bases lay outside the gene matches. There are 14 residues in the CDR3. Germline V gene data show CDR1 as MNHEY and CDR2 as SMNVEV (reference sequence). The CDR3 region is CASSRTSGINEQFF. The CDR3, as DNA: TGTGCCAGCAGTCGTACTAGCGGCATCAATGAGCAGTTCTTC.

V is TRBV29-1 and J is TRBJ1-2; tentatively, D is TRBD1 (5 bases). V lost 7 bases and J 1 base, leaving 13 bases between the germline ends. Germline CDR1 and CDR2: SQVTM and ANQGSEA. This CDR3 has 13 amino acids. The DNA for the CDR3 is TGCAGCGCCGCGGACACTTATAACTATGGCTACACCTTC. Amino acid sequence: CSAADTYNYGYTF.

This chain connects TRBV10-2 to TRBJ2-1; 9 bases line up with TRBD2. The CDR3 length is 15 residues. V lost 6 bases, J lost 5 bases, and 8 bases stayed unmatched. Germline CDR1 and CDR2: WSHSY and SAAADI. The CDR3 DNA sequence: TGCGCCAGCAGACTGAGCGGGGGGATTAACAATGAGCAGTTCTTC. Translation: CASRLSGGINNEQFF.

The CDR3 DNA is TGCGCCAGCAGTTTCCAGTGGGACACTGAAGCTTTCTTT. As protein: CASSFQWDTEAFF. The rearrangement links TRBV5-1 to TRBJ1-1; no reliable D call. This CDR3 region has 13 residues. V lost 5 bases to trimming and J lost 3 bases, with 11 bases between them. The germline V gene has CDR1 SGHRS and CDR2 YFSETQ.

The CDR3 loop reads CASSSFGQGHYGYTF. CDR3 in DNA: TGTGCCAGCAGCTCCTTTGGACAGGGACACTATGGCTACACCTTC. V gene TRBV7-9 combines with J gene TRBJ1-2; TRBD1 matches at 8 bases. CDR3 length: 15 residues. Trimming removed 4 bases from V and 3 bases from J; junction bases left unmatched: 7. Germline CDR1 SEHNR, CDR2 FQNEAQ (reference sequence). The complete variable domain, with remaining parts taken from reference TRBV7-9 and TRBJ1-2, reads DTGVSQNPRHKITKRGQNVTFRCDPISEHNRLYWYRQTLGQGPEFLTYFQNEAQLEKSRLLSDRFSAERPKGSFSTLEIQRTEQGDSAMYLCASSSFGQGHYGYTFGSGTRLTVV.

This clone was detected only once. The chain employs TRBV7-9 and TRBJ2-3; D is undetermined. Germline V gives CDR1 SEHNR, CDR2 FQNEAQ (reference sequence). The V end was cut by 5 bases, the J end by 2 bases, with 17 bases between. The CDR3 runs 16 residues. CDR3: CASSTPDGLNTDTQYF. DNA of the CDR3: TGTGCCAGCAGCACCCCGGACGGCCTTAACACAGATACGCAGTATTTT. The entire variable domain, with the rest obtained from reference TRBV7-9 and TRBJ2-3, is as follows: DTGVSQNPRHKITKRGQNVTFRCDPISEHNRLYWYRQTLGQGPEFLTYFQNEAQLEKSRLLSDRFSAERPKGSFSTLEIQRTEQGDSAMYLCASSTPDGLNTDTQYFGPGTRLTVL.

The table lists this clone with a count of one. The CDR3 region is CASSRWGEPGNTIYF. CDR3 bases: TGTGCCAGCAGCCGGTGGGGGGAACCTGGAAACACCATATATTTT. This rearrangement joins TRBV6-5 to TRBJ1-3, with D possibly TRBD1 on 5 matching bases. The germline V and J ends were trimmed by 6 bases and 2 bases, with 14 bases remaining between them. Germline V CDR1 and CDR2: MNHEY, SVGAGI. The CDR3 covers 15 residues.

This clone has only one observation. The chain links TRBV10-3 to TRBJ2-1; 9 nucleotides agree with TRBD2. The CDR3 covers 16 residues. Germline values: CDR1 ENHRY, CDR2 SYGVKD. J gave up 9 bases and V 0 bases, and 9 bases lay outside the gene matches. CDR3 bases: TGTGCCATCAGTGAGTCGATCGTTAGCGGGAGCGGTGAGCAGTTCTTC. Encoded protein: CAISESIVSGSGEQFF.

CDR3 bases: TGTGCCAGCAGTTACTCGTCAGGGCCGACCTACGAGCAGTACTTC. As protein: CASSYSSGPTYEQYF. The J gene is TRBJ2-7, the V gene TRBV6-5; a weak D match, TRBD1 (5 bases). From germline, CDR1 is MNHEY and CDR2 SVGAGI. The CDR3 loop spans 15 amino acids. The V end lost 0 bases, the J end lost 2 bases, and 11 bases lay between the germline ends.

This rearrangement joins TRBV28 to TRBJ2-7; D gene uncertain. The CDR3 is 12 residues long. CDR1 and CDR2 from the germline V gene are MDHEN and SYDVKM. Trimming removed 7 bases from V and 1 base from J, with 8 bases in between. The CDR3 region is CASTEVSYEQYF. The DNA for the CDR3 is TGTGCCAGCACCGAGGTGTCCTACGAGCAGTACTTC. The full variable domain, with the rest looked up from reference TRBV28 and TRBJ2-7, is DVKVTQSSRYLVKRTGEKVFLECVQDMDHENMFWYRQDPGLGLRLIYFSYDVKMKEKGDIPEGYSVSREKKERFSLILESASTNQTSMYLCASTEVSYEQYFGPGTRLTVT.

The rearrangement joins TRBV3-1 (or the pseudogene TRBV3-2) to TRBJ1-5; 8 positions match TRBD1. The germline V gene encodes CDR1 LGHDT and CDR2 YNNKEL (reference sequence). The CDR3 loop spans 13 amino acids. V trimming: 9 bases; J trimming: 2 bases; junction bases outside the gene matches: 3. CDR3 bases: TGTGCCAGGAGGGGACAGGGCAATCAGCCCCAGCATTTT. Translating it yields CARRGQGNQPQHF.

This chain links TRBV9 with TRBJ2-2; weak D call: TRBD1 (6 bases). This CDR3 is built from 16 residues. Trimming pared 2 bases from V and 0 bases from J, leaving 11 bases between. The germline V gene has CDR1 SGDLS and CDR2 YYNGEE. This CDR3 reads CASSVLDSANTGELFF. The DNA for the CDR3 is TGTGCCAGCAGCGTCTTGGACAGCGCGAACACCGGGGAGCTGTTTTTT.

This clone was detected only a few times. This chain joins TRBV18 and TRBJ1-1; 7 bases line up with TRBD1. J was trimmed by 1 base and V by 6 bases; bases with no gene match: 2. Germline V gene data show CDR1 as KGHSH and CDR2 as LQKENI. The CDR3 totals 13 residues. The CDR3 DNA is TGTGCCAGCTCCCCAGGGGGGAACACTGAAGCTTTCTTT. It translates to CASSPGGNTEAFF.

The V and J genes are TRBV5-5 and TRBJ1-5; D may be TRBD1 (5 bases). Trimming removed 0 bases from V and 2 bases from J, with 6 bases in between. The CDR3 sequence is 14 residues long. From germline, CDR1 is SGHKS and CDR2 YYEKEE (reference sequence). CDR3 coding DNA: TGTGCCAGCAGCTTGGGAGGGGGCAATCAGCCCCAGCATTTT. Residues: CASSLGGGNQPQHF.

The rearrangement joins TRBV11-2 to TRBJ2-7; D is possibly TRBD1 (7 bases). Germline V CDR1 and CDR2: SGHAT, FQNNGV. This CDR3 has 15 residues. V lost 7 bases, J lost 3 bases, and 19 bases lay in between. CDR3 residues: CASTLGAGGIYEQYF. The DNA of the CDR3 is TGTGCCAGCACGTTGGGAGCAGGGGGGATCTACGAGCAGTACTTC. The variable domain in full, completed from reference TRBV11-2 and TRBJ2-7, reads EAGVAQSPRYKIIEKRQSVAFWCNPISGHATLYWYQQILGQGPKLLIQFQNNGVVDDSQLPKDRFSAERLKGVDSTLKIQPAKLEDSAVYLCASTLGAGGIYEQYFGPGTRLTVT.

This clone was found once. V usage is TRBV6-5 and J usage is TRBJ1-3; tentative D call: TRBD1 (6 bases). CDR3 size: 15 residues. Germline V gene data show CDR1 as MNHEY and CDR2 as SVGAGI. V gave up 0 bases and J gave up 4 bases, with 10 bases separating them. CDR3 amino acids: CASSYSSTGGNTIYF. DNA of the CDR3: TGTGCCAGCAGTTACTCTTCGACAGGAGGAAACACCATATATTTT.

This chain links TRBV18 with TRBJ2-6, with D possibly TRBD1 on 5 matching bases. Germline lookup yields CDR1 KGHSH and CDR2 LQKENI. This CDR3 spans 18 amino acids. V shed 3 bases and J shed 0 bases, with 15 bases lying between them. CDR3 loop: CASSPTSGQSSGANVLTF. The CDR3 DNA follows: TGTGCCAGCTCACCGACGTCAGGACAAAGCTCTGGGGCCAACGTCCTGACTTTC.

The chain couples TRBV3-1 (or the pseudogene TRBV3-2) to TRBJ1-4, with TRBD1 as a possible D gene (5 bases). Trimming removed 4 bases from V and 0 bases from J, with 6 bases in between. CDR3 length: 14 amino acids. Germline V CDR1 and CDR2: LGHDT, YNNKEL (reference sequence). The CDR3 region is CASSPTATNEKLFF. DNA for the CDR3: TGTGCCAGCAGCCCGACAGCAACTAATGAAAAACTGTTTTTT.

This chain connects TRBV6-5 to TRBJ2-2, with D possibly called TRBD1 or TRBD2 (5 bases each). This CDR3 contains 13 residues. V lost 8 bases, J lost 7 bases, and 14 bases lay in between. Germline V lookup: CDR1 MNHEY, CDR2 SVGAGI. Here the CDR3 DNA reads TGTGCCAGCGTTGTCGGGGCTCTCGGGGAGCTGTTTTTT. Its protein is CASVVGALGELFF.

This clone was seen just once. V usage is TRBV4-2 and J usage is TRBJ1-2; the match to TRBD1 covers 9 bases. Germline CDR1 is LGHNA and CDR2 is YNFKEQ. The CDR3 contains 17 residues. V was pared by 8 bases and J by 4 bases, with 17 bases of the junction left unmatched. This CDR3 is CASEHRTGATPLYGYTF. The CDR3 region has the DNA TGTGCCAGCGAACACAGGACAGGGGCCACCCCCCTCTATGGCTACACCTTC.

The gene calls are TRBV6-5 and TRBJ1-6; possible D gene TRBD1, 5 bases. CDR1 MNHEY and CDR2 SVGAGI come from the germline V gene. The CDR3 sequence is 14 residues long. V was clipped by 0 bases and J by 13 bases, with 13 bases between them. The CDR3 region is CASSYSFGGVPLHF. As DNA, the CDR3 is TGTGCCAGCAGTTACTCCTTTGGGGGAGTGCCCCTCCACTTT.